The clone carrying this TCR beta chain was seen many times. As yet, its antigen is unknown. This sample stems from a study of blood T cells in healthy people across ages. Whole-study context: Template switching caught about one barcoded beta molecule for each two T cells.

Then a second PCR, running roughly 7 to 11 cycles, was carried out with a sample-barcoded 5' primer and a J-beta primer mix. TCRdb fed the 5' RACE reads into MiXCR, producing one record per CDR3 protein. The data show some 900,000 distinct CDR3 sequences, 25% to 30% seen once. Extraction of total RNA produced a minimum of 5 micrograms from each sample. Study conclusions and caveats: Both higher diversity and more naive CD4+ cells marked long-lived donors when set against aged donors. Across samples, TCR beta diversity tracked strongly with naive T cell percentage.

With 8 bases removed from V and 2 bases from J, the gap between germline ends came to 10 bases. The CDR3 loop spans 12 amino acids. Looked up from germline, CDR1 is DFQATT and CDR2 is SNEGSKA (reference sequence). Specimen: blood. The clonotype was recovered from a woman of 80 years or more in good health. The rearrangement joins TRBV20-1 to TRBJ2-1; D may match TRBD1 or TRBD2 (5 bases each). The CDR3 nucleotides read TGCAGTATAAGGGACCCCTACAATGAGCAGTTCTTC. This gives the protein CSIRDPYNEQFF.